The T cell receptor beta chain described here comes from a study of T cell clusters in autoimmune cytopenias. The CDR3 length is 15 residues. The germline V gene encodes CDR1 DFQATT and CDR2 SNEGSKA (reference sequence). Each sample's input was about 250 ng genomic DNA, some 34,000 genome equivalents. Multiplex touch-down PCR amplified TRB using TRB-A and TRB-B pools in one tube. TCRdb re-called the multiplex PCR reads; one entry per CDR3 protein, DNA not given. Found here are 9,500 to 12,000 distinct CDR3 sequences; the top ten clones hold approximately 4.8%. These data were also reused for a study on T cell repertoires in aging, cancer and after chemotherapy. That paper states: Untreated cancer patients had significantly lower blood TCR diversity than age-matched healthy donors.

The chain carries TRBV20-1 and TRBJ2-7; TCRdb lists TRBD1, though no DNA is available to test this call. This clonotype was sampled from a human donor in good health. The sequenced sample was peripheral blood. The CDR3 loop reads CSTRDPWTGDNEQYF.